The rows below give T cell receptor beta chains drawn from one sample of a study of blood T cell repertoires in COVID-19. Method: immunoSEQ multiplex PCR; TCRdb's copy keeps in-frame clones and lacks some. The data hold 260,000 or so clones, with 83% observed a single time. The source material was peripheral blood. The receptors here all came from a man of 80 years or more with acute or convalescent COVID-19. CDR3s include the opening cysteine and the closing phenylalanine or tryptophan. A D gene is named only where the DNA matches it firmly. Only some rows state a clone size, as once, few, many or a class for expanded clones.

d_gene | j_gene | abundance | v_gene | CDR3nt | CDR3aa
- | TRBJ1-3 | - | TRBV5-6 | TGTGCCAGCAGCCCGGCAGGAGGGAACGGAAACACCATATATTTT | CASSPAGGNGNTIYF
TRBD1 | TRBJ2-7 | - | TRBV7-9 | TGTGCCAGCAGTTTACAGGGGTACGAGCAGTACTTC | CASSLQGYEQYF
- | TRBJ2-2 | - | TRBV28 | TGTGCCAGCAGTTTGAGGCTACTGAACACCGGGGAGCTGTTTTTT | CASSLRLLNTGELFF
TRBD1 | TRBJ2-5 | - | TRBV7-9 | TGTGCCAGCAGCTCCTCCAGGGGGCAAGAGACCCAGTACTTC | CASSSSRGQETQYF
TRBD1 | TRBJ2-7 | - | TRBV5-1 | TGCGCCAGCCACCGGGACAGCTACGAGCAGTACTTC | CASHRDSYEQYF
- | TRBJ1-4 | - | TRBV5-8 | TGTGCCAGCAGCGTGAGGGAAAAACTGTTTTTT | CASSVREKLFF
- | TRBJ2-6 | - | TRBV5-8 | TGTGCCAGCAGCCTATTCATTGGTTCTGGGGCCAACGTCCTGACTTTC | CASSLFIGSGANVLTF
- | TRBJ1-3 | - | TRBV5-6 | TGTGCCAGCAGCTTAAGACAGCTCTCTGGAAACACCATATATTTT | CASSLRQLSGNTIYF
- | TRBJ2-3 | - | TRBV9 | TGTGCCAGCAGCCCAAAACCCGGGGGTATTGGCACAGATACGCAGTATTTT | CASSPKPGGIGTDTQYF
- | TRBJ1-2 | few | TRBV5-1 | TGCGCCAGCAGCCCTGGCTCGGTAGCCCTGGAGGATGGCTACACCTTC | CASSPGSVALEDGYTF
TRBD1 | TRBJ1-6 | - | TRBV6-1 | TGTGCCAGCAGTGAAAACAGGGGATCCTATAATTCACCCCTCCACTTT | CASSENRGSYNSPLHF
- | TRBJ2-2 | - | TRBV2 | TGTGCCTGTGCCCCCGGGACTCAGAACACCGGGGAGCTGTTTTTT | CACAPGTQNTGELFF
- | TRBJ1-6 | - | TRBV5-1 | TGCGCCAGCAGCGGCGGGAGGGATTCACCCCTCCACTTT | CASSGGRDSPLHF
- | TRBJ1-6 | - | TRBV11-2 | TGTGCCAGCAGCTTAGGTGACAGAGATTCACCCCTCCACTTT | CASSLGDRDSPLHF
TRBD1 | TRBJ1-5 | - | TRBV6-5 | TGTGCCAGCATCCAGACAGGGAATCAGCCCCAGCATTTT | CASIQTGNQPQHF
TRBD2 | TRBJ2-7 | - | TRBV12-3/TRBV12-4 | TGTGCCAGCACCCTAGCGGGGGCCTACGAGCAGTACTTC | CASTLAGAYEQYF
- | TRBJ2-5 | - | TRBV7-7 | TGTGCCAGCAGCCGACAGTTACAAGAGACCCAGTACTTC | CASSRQLQETQYF
TRBD2 | TRBJ2-5 | - | TRBV11-2 | TGTGCCAGCAGCTTGGTCGGGAGGGTCCAAGAGACCCAGTACTTC | CASSLVGRVQETQYF
- | TRBJ1-1 | once | TRBV28 | TGTGCCAGCAGTTTGAGGCGGGGGACTGAAGCTTTCTTT | CASSLRRGTEAFF
- | TRBJ1-5 | - | TRBV30 | TGTGCCTGGAGTGCCCAGGGAACCGGCCAGCCCCAGCATTTT | CAWSAQGTGQPQHF
TRBD1 | TRBJ2-3 | - | TRBV4-1 | TGCGCCAGCAGCATAACAGGGGGCCAGACCACAGATACGCAGTATTTT | CASSITGGQTTDTQYF
TRBD1 | TRBJ1-6 | - | TRBV7-2 | TGTGCCAGCAGCCCTAACACAGGGGCCAATAATTCACCCCTCCACTTT | CASSPNTGANNSPLHF
- | TRBJ2-1 | - | TRBV24-1 | TGTGCCACCAGTCGAGACAATGAGCAGTTCTTC | CATSRDNEQFF
- | TRBJ1-4 | - | TRBV5-5 | TGTGCCAGCACCCTTGGGTGGCCGGGAATAGGAACTAATGAAAAACTGTTTTTT | CASTLGWPGIGTNEKLFF
TRBD1 | TRBJ1-2 | - | TRBV19 | TGTGCCAGTAGTACTACAGGGGGAAATGGCTATGGCTACACCTTC | CASSTTGGNGYGYTF
- | TRBJ1-1 | - | TRBV9 | TGTGCCAGCAGCGTAGTTCAGGGTGAAGCTTTCTTT | CASSVVQGEAFF
TRBD2 | TRBJ2-3 | - | TRBV27 | TGTGCCAGCAGTCATTACCCTCTCGCGGGGGGCACAGATACGCAGTATTTT | CASSHYPLAGGTDTQYF
- | TRBJ2-5 | - | TRBV10-3 | TGTGCCATCGGAGGGGCCACCTCCCAAGAGACCCAGTACTTC | CAIGGATSQETQYF
TRBD1 | TRBJ1-5 | once | TRBV20-1 | TGCAGTGCTAGTAGTACAGGGGATCAGCCCCAGCATTTT | CSASSTGDQPQHF
- | TRBJ2-3 | - | TRBV27 | TGTGCCAGCAGTCGGCCGGGACACTACACAGATACGCAGTATTTT | CASSRPGHYTDTQYF
TRBD1 | TRBJ2-1 | - | TRBV6-5 | TGTGCCAGCAGCCGGGACAGGGGGTCAGGGCAGTTCTTC | CASSRDRGSGQFF
- | TRBJ1-1 | once | TRBV7-2 | TGTGCCAGCAGCCCCAACAGGCTAGAAGCTTTCTTT | CASSPNRLEAFF
TRBD2 | TRBJ2-3 | - | TRBV5-1 | TGCGCCAGCAAAATAGCGGGGGTCACAGATACGCAGTATTTT | CASKIAGVTDTQYF
TRBD2 | TRBJ2-4 | few | TRBV3-1/TRBV3-2 | TGTGCCAGCAGCCAGAGCTCGGGACTAGCAAACATTCAGTACTTC | CASSQSSGLANIQYF
- | TRBJ2-2 | - | TRBV12-3/TRBV12-4 | TGTGCCAGCAGTTTAGTAGTTCTCAGGGAGCTGTTTTTT | CASSLVVLRELFF
TRBD1 | TRBJ2-3 | - | TRBV11-2 | TGTGCCAGCAGCTTAGATACAGGACAGGGGGCATGGGGGGGTACGCAGTATTTT | CASSLDTGQGAWGGTQYF